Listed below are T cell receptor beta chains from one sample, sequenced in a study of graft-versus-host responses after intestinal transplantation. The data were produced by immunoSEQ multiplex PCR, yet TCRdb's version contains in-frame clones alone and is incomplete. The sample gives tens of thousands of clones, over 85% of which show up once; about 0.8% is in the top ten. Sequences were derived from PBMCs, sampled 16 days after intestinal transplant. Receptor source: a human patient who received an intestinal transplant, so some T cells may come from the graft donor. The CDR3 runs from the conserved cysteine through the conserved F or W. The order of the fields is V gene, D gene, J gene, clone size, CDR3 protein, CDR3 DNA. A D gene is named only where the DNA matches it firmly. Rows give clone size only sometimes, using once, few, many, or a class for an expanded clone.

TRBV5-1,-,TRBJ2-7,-,CASSLTGQAYEQYF,TGCGCCAGCAGCCTAACGGGTCAGGCCTACGAGCAGTACTTC
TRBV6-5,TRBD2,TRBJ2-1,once,CASSFMSGMTYNEQFF,TGTGCCAGCAGTTTCATGAGCGGGATGACCTACAATGAGCAGTTCTTC
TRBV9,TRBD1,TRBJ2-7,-,CASSVAGTGFYEQYF,TGTGCCAGCAGCGTAGCCGGGACAGGTTTTTACGAGCAGTACTTC
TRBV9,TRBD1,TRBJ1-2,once,CASNGGGSPYGYTF,TGTGCCAGCAACGGAGGGGGCAGCCCCTATGGCTACACCTTC
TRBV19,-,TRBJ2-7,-,CASSLGVPWEQYF,TGTGCCAGTAGCCTGGGGGTCCCGTGGGAGCAGTACTTC
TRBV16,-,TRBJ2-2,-,CASSQFLEGTGELFF,TGTGCCAGCAGCCAATTTTTGGAGGGCACCGGGGAGCTGTTTTTT
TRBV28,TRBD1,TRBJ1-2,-,CASSSRSLQGPRLTYTF,TGTGCCAGCAGTTCTCGATCATTACAGGGGCCCCGCTTGACCTACACCTTC
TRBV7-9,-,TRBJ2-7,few,CASSHSSSYEQYF,TGTGCCAGCAGCCACTCCTCTTCCTACGAGCAGTACTTC
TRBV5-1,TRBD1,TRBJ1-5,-,CASSRGQGINQPQHF,TGCGCCAGCAGCCGGGGACAGGGGATCAATCAGCCCCAGCATTTT
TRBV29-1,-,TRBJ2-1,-,CSARNNEQFF,TGCAGCGCTCGGAACAATGAGCAGTTCTTC
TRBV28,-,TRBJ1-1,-,CASSFGQRYNTEAFF,TGTGCCAGCAGTTTCGGGCAGAGATATAACACTGAAGCTTTCTTT
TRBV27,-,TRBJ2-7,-,CASSSTKSSYEQYF,TGTGCCAGCAGTTCGACTAAGTCTTCCTACGAGCAGTACTTC
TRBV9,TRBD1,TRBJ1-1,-,CASSPWTGSTEAFF,TGTGCCAGCAGCCCCTGGACAGGGTCCACTGAAGCTTTCTTT
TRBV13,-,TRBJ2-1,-,CASSLGTFGAYNEQFF,TGTGCCAGCAGCTTAGGGACTTTTGGGGCCTACAATGAGCAGTTCTTC
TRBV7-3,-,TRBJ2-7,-,CASSLTAGYEQYF,TGTGCCAGCAGCTTAACCGCGGGTTACGAGCAGTACTTC
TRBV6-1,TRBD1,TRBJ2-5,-,CASSAEQGYYPETQYF,TGTGCCAGCAGTGCCGAACAGGGGTACTATCCGGAGACCCAGTACTTC
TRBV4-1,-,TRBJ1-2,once,CASSQGQAAYGYTF,TGCGCCAGCAGCCAAGGGCAGGCGGCCTATGGCTACACCTTC
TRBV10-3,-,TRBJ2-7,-,CAISDFGAEQYF,TGTGCCATCAGTGATTTCGGGGCCGAGCAGTACTTC
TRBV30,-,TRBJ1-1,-,CAWSVWTNTEAFF,TGTGCCTGGAGTGTGTGGACGAACACTGAAGCTTTCTTT
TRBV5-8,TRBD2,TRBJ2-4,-,CASSFGLAEGLAKNIQYF,TGTGCCAGCAGCTTTGGGCTAGCGGAGGGACTAGCCAAAAACATTCAGTACTTC